Listed here are 12 T cell receptor beta chains from one sample, sequenced in a study of T cells in Graves' hyperthyroidism and ophthalmopathy. TCR beta CDR3 sequences were amplified from RNA transcripts. Initially, a first-round RT-PCR of the TCR CDR3 employed the HTBI primer set. TCRdb reprocessed the multiplex PCR reads with MiXCR, giving one entry per CDR3 protein. The table shows 300,000 to 400,000 distinct CDR3 sequences, with around 14% occurring only once. The sequenced sample was blood. The receptors here all came from a woman aged 30 to 39 with Graves' hyperthyroidism.

The chain employs TRBV19 and TRBJ2-7; perhaps D is TRBD1 or TRBD2 (5 bases each). The CDR3 sequence is 15 residues long. V was cut by 6 bases and J by 6 bases, with 21 bases left in between. Germline V gives CDR1 LNHDA, CDR2 SQIVND (reference sequence). CDR3 DNA sequence: TGTGCCAGTAGCAAAACTCGGGACCTCCGGGGCGAGCAGTACTTC. This gives the protein CASSKTRDLRGEQYF.

V usage is TRBV5-6 and J usage is TRBJ2-2; the D gene is possibly TRBD2 (5 bases). Germline CDR1 reads SGHDT; CDR2 reads YYEEEE. V dropped 2 bases and J dropped 3 bases, with 17 bases sitting between them. The CDR3 covers 17 residues. CDR3 region: CASSFTLLVSHTGELFF. DNA of the CDR3: TGTGCCAGCAGCTTTACCTTACTAGTTTCACACACCGGGGAGCTGTTTTTT.

This clonotype was seen repeatedly, ten times or more. This chain links TRBV28 with TRBJ2-3; TRBD2 matches at 8 bases. The junction had 10 bases not matched to a gene; V was cut back by 3 bases and J by 5 bases. Germline V gives CDR1 MDHEN, CDR2 SYDVKM. This CDR3 region has 16 residues. CDR3 nucleotide sequence: TGTGCCAGCAGTTTTGGAGCGGGAGTCGAGGTAGATACGCAGTATTTT. Translation gives CASSFGAGVEVDTQYF.

This clonotype was counted ten times or more. The chain uses TRBV28 and TRBJ2-5; TRBD1 agrees at 9 bases. In germline, CDR1 is MDHEN, CDR2 SYDVKM. The CDR3 loop spans 16 amino acids. With 5 bases clipped from V and 1 base from J, the junction kept 8 bases outside the gene matches. The DNA of the CDR3 is TGTGCCAGCAGTCATTCGGGACAGGGTACCCAAGAGACCCAGTACTTC. Protein product: CASSHSGQGTQETQYF.

The chain recombines TRBV20-1 with TRBJ1-4, with 8 bases fitting TRBD1. Germline CDR1 DFQATT, CDR2 SNEGSKA (reference sequence). The CDR3 loop spans 12 amino acids. J lost 2 bases, V lost 7 bases, and 0 bases had no gene match. The CDR3 is CSGTGTNEKLFF. Written as DNA, the CDR3 is TGCAGTGGGACAGGGACTAATGAAAAACTGTTTTTT.

This clonotype showed up many times. The chain carries TRBV7-3 and TRBJ2-3; maybe TRBD2 (5 bases). Germline CDR1 and CDR2: SGHTA and FQGTGA. The CDR3 is 15 residues long. Trimming cost V 1 base and J 5 bases, with 13 bases left between them. CDR3 sequence reads: CASSLIGEWGDTQYF. The CDR3 bases are TGTGCCAGCAGCTTAATTGGGGAGTGGGGAGATACGCAGTATTTT.

This clonotype was recorded many times. This chain connects TRBV29-1 to TRBJ2-5, with D possibly being TRBD2 (6 bases). This CDR3 contains 12 residues. V was cut by 4 bases and J by 5 bases, with 11 bases left in between. In germline, CDR1 is SQVTM, CDR2 ANQGSEA. The CDR3 protein is CSVGGVLETQYF. CDR3 in DNA: TGCAGCGTTGGGGGGGTTTTGGAGACCCAGTACTTC.

A word on this clonotype: Mismatch with germline at one junction end may stem from a read error. The V call is TRBV20-1, the J call TRBJ2-5; D is unresolved. The CDR3 is made up of 14 amino acids. CDR1 and CDR2 (germline): DFQATT, SNEGSKA (reference sequence). CDR3 residues: CSASRARGQETQCF. The CDR3 DNA reads TGCAGTGCTAGTCGGGCTAGAGGTCAAGAGACCCAGTGCTTC.

CDR3 in DNA: TGTGCCTGGGGGGCCCGGACAAACAATGAGCAGTTCTTC. Its protein product is CAWGARTNNEQFF. The chain uses TRBV30 and TRBJ2-1; D perhaps matches TRBD1 (5 bases). V lost 5 bases to trimming and J lost 5 bases, with 13 bases between them. CDR3 length: 13 amino acids. Per germline, CDR1 GTSNPN and CDR2 SVGIG (reference sequence).

The chain has TRBV3-1 and TRBJ2-7, with TRBD2 matching 10 bases. Germline CDR1 LGHDT, CDR2 YNNKEL (reference sequence). Trimming took 0 bases from V and 6 from J; bases not matched to a gene: 11. The CDR3 runs to 17 residues. The CDR3 sequence: CASSQDVLAGAIGEQYF. The CDR3 DNA reads as TGTGCCAGCAGCCAAGATGTGCTAGCGGGAGCCATTGGCGAGCAGTACTTC.

As DNA, the CDR3 is TGTGCCAGCAGCCAAGTGTGGCTAGCGGGAGGATCGGGGGAGCTGTTTTTT. It encodes CASSQVWLAGGSGELFF. The rearrangement links TRBV3-1 to TRBJ2-2; 11 nucleotides align to TRBD2. The germline gives CDR1 LGHDT, CDR2 YNNKEL (reference sequence). The CDR3 runs 17 residues. J lost 8 bases, V lost 1 base, and 9 bases had no gene match. Full variable domain (missing parts from reference TRBV3-1 and TRBJ2-2): DTAVSQTPKYLVTQMGNDKSIKCEQNLGHDTMYWYKQDSKKFLKIMFSYNNKELIINETVPNRFSPKSPDKAHLNLHINSLELGDSAVYFCASSQVWLAGGSGELFFGEGSRLTVL.

Many counts were recorded for this clonotype. The CDR3 loop reads CASIGDRLIYEQYF. As DNA, the CDR3 is TGTGCCAGCATAGGGGACCGACTTATCTACGAGCAGTACTTC. The chain joins TRBV6-1 to TRBJ2-7, with D perhaps TRBD1 or TRBD2 (5 bases each). CDR3 length: 14 residues. Germline assignment: CDR1 MNHNS and CDR2 SASEGT. Trimming took off 7 bases at V and 3 bases at J, with 16 bases between the two ends.